These 20 T cell receptor beta chains share one sample of origin, sequenced in a study of blood T cell repertoires in COVID-19. This table comes from immunoSEQ multiplex PCR, and its TCRdb copy is limited to in-frame clones, with some not included. The sample records a few hundred thousand clones, around 90% being singletons. Sequencing input: PBMCs or T cells enriched from blood (not recorded which). The receptors stem from a woman aged 18-29 years who had recovered from COVID-19.

The V and J genes are TRBV7-8 and TRBJ1-6; TRBD1 agrees at 8 bases. CDR1 and CDR2 from the germline V gene are SGHVS and FQNEAQ. This CDR3 is built from 16 residues. V was pared by 5 bases and J by 7 bases, with 10 bases of the junction left unmatched. The CDR3 here is CASSPGQGGRNSPLHF. Here the CDR3 DNA reads TGTGCCAGCAGCCCCGGACAGGGTGGTCGGAATTCACCCCTCCACTTT.

J is TRBJ1-2 and V is TRBV27; unclear D gene. The germline V gene has CDR1 MNHEY and CDR2 SMNVEV (reference sequence). The V and J ends lost 2 bases and 2 bases respectively, with 9 bases between them. The CDR3 runs to 14 residues. CDR3 bases: TGTGCCAGCAGTTTAAACAGAAAAAACTATGGCTACACCTTC. It specifies CASSLNRKNYGYTF.

This clone has only one observation. The gene calls are TRBV7-9 and TRBJ2-1; 10 bases match TRBD2. The V and J ends lost 4 bases and 4 bases, in that order; junction bases with no gene match: 7. The CDR3 extends over 16 amino acids. Germline-derived CDR1 and CDR2 are SEHNR and FQNEAQ (reference sequence). CDR3 amino acids: CASSSRGSGGYNEQFF. DNA for the CDR3: TGTGCCAGCAGCTCCCGTGGTAGCGGGGGGTACAATGAGCAGTTCTTC.

The rearrangement uses TRBV20-1 and TRBJ1-1; D gene unclear. Germline V gives CDR1 DFQATT, CDR2 SNEGSKA (reference sequence). Trimming removed 6 bases from V and 5 bases from J, with 10 bases in between. The CDR3 covers 11 residues. In DNA form, the CDR3 reads TGCAGTGCGGAACGCGGGACTGAAGCTTTCTTT. Amino acids: CSAERGTEAFF.

The chain carries TRBV27 and TRBJ1-2; D possibly corresponds to TRBD1 (6 bases). Germline CDR1 MNHEY, CDR2 SMNVEV (reference sequence). V lost 5 bases and J lost 3, with 13 bases in between. This CDR3 has 14 amino acids. The CDR3 nucleotides are TGTGCCAGCAGTCCCCCAGGACAGCACTATGGCTACACCTTC. Amino acid sequence: CASSPPGQHYGYTF.

The J gene is TRBJ1-4, the V gene TRBV2; TRBD1 aligns across 9 bases. CDR3 length: 17 residues. The germline gives CDR1 SNHLY, CDR2 FYNNEI. V lost 5 bases to trimming and J lost 8 bases; unmatched junction nucleotides: 15. CDR3 sequence (DNA): TGTGCCAGCAGTAACCGACAGGGGGTCAGCCCTTTAGAAAAACTGTTTTTT. Its protein is CASSNRQGVSPLEKLFF.

The chain links TRBV10-3 to TRBJ1-5, with 8 bases fitting TRBD1. The CDR3 is 16 amino acids. The germline gives CDR1 ENHRY, CDR2 SYGVKD. V lost 2 bases to trimming and J lost 4 bases; unmatched junction nucleotides: 7. CDR3 bases: TGTGCCATCAGTGAGGGTTTAACAGGGGGAAATCAGCCCCAGCATTTT. Encoded protein: CAISEGLTGGNQPQHF.

The genes are TRBV6-1 and TRBJ1-2; 9 nucleotides line up with TRBD1. Germline-derived CDR1 and CDR2 are MNHNS and SASEGT. Trimming at V came to 2 bases and at J to 5 bases, leaving 6 bases not matched to a gene. The CDR3 sequence is 15 residues long. This CDR3 reads CASSELGQGKYGYTF. The CDR3 DNA reads as TGTGCCAGCAGTGAACTGGGACAGGGTAAATATGGCTACACCTTC.

This clone has just a few counts. The J gene is TRBJ2-7, the V gene TRBV28, with TRBD1 identical over 7 bases. V trimming: 7 bases; J trimming: 4 bases; junction bases outside the gene matches: 7. The length of the CDR3 is 13 residues. From germline, CDR1 is MDHEN and CDR2 SYDVKM. CDR3 region: CASKGMTGYEQYF. In DNA, the CDR3 is TGTGCCAGCAAAGGAATGACAGGGTACGAGCAGTACTTC.

The chain employs TRBV28 and TRBJ2-3; no clear D gene. The CDR3 loop spans 16 amino acids. Germline V gene data show CDR1 as MDHEN and CDR2 as SYDVKM. The V and J ends lost 8 bases and 2 bases respectively, with 20 bases between them. In nucleotides, the CDR3 is TGTGCCAGCTGCAACGGTCCTGGGCTACCCACAGATACGCAGTATTTT. The encoded protein is CASCNGPGLPTDTQYF. Supplemented by reference TRBV28 and TRBJ2-3, the full variable domain reads DVKVTQSSRYLVKRTGEKVFLECVQDMDHENMFWYRQDPGLGLRLIYFSYDVKMKEKGDIPEGYSVSREKKERFSLILESASTNQTSMYLCASCNGPGLPTDTQYFGPGTRLTVL.

The chain uses TRBV25-1 and TRBJ2-7; TRBD1 matches 8 bases. The length of the CDR3 is 15 residues. Germline assignment: CDR1 MGHDK and CDR2 SYGVNS. V lost 4 bases, J lost 2 bases, and 7 bases stayed unmatched. This chain's CDR3 is CASSARDRNPYEQYF. The CDR3 coding sequence is TGTGCCAGCAGTGCAAGGGACAGGAACCCCTACGAGCAGTACTTC.

V gene TRBV3-1 (or the pseudogene TRBV3-2) combines with J gene TRBJ2-5; tentative D call: TRBD2 (5 bases). The CDR3 runs 15 residues. V was clipped by 4 bases and J by 4 bases, with 16 bases between them. Germline loops: CDR1 LGHDT, CDR2 YNNKEL (reference sequence). The CDR3 protein is CASSPPTASRETQYF. DNA of the CDR3: TGTGCCAGCAGCCCCCCGACTGCTAGCAGAGAGACCCAGTACTTC.

V is TRBV7-2 and J is TRBJ2-7; 8 bases align to TRBD2. The germline CDR1 and CDR2 sequences are SGHTA and FQGNSA. The CDR3 has 12 amino acids. J lost 6 bases, V lost 10 bases, and 8 bases had no gene match. CDR3 residues: CATDPGGGEQYF. CDR3 nucleotides: TGTGCCACCGACCCGGGGGGGGGCGAGCAGTACTTC.

About this clone: This sample includes further DNA sequences coding for the same CDR3. The V call is TRBV6-2 or TRBV6-3, the J call TRBJ1-5; TRBD1 aligns across 7 bases. Germline assignment: CDR1 MNHEY and CDR2 SVGEGT. CDR3 size: 15 residues. Trimming removed 6 bases from V and 2 bases from J; junction bases left unmatched: 7. Here the CDR3 reads CASSQDRAGNQPQHF. The CDR3 nucleotides read TGTGCCAGCAGCCAAGACAGGGCTGGCAATCAGCCCCAGCATTTT.

V is TRBV18 and J is TRBJ2-7; D call uncertain. The CDR3 is 13 amino acids. Trimming shortened V by 3 bases and J by 4 bases, and 10 bases separated the two germline ends. Germline lookup yields CDR1 KGHSH and CDR2 LQKENI. CDR3 in amino acids: CASSPYHSYEQYF. For the CDR3, the DNA is TGTGCCAGCTCACCCTATCATTCTTACGAGCAGTACTTC.

The chain uses TRBV6-5 and TRBJ1-2; weak D call: TRBD1 (5 bases). V gave up 4 bases and J gave up 14 bases, with 23 bases separating them. This CDR3 contains 14 residues. Germline-derived CDR1 and CDR2 are MNHEY and SVGAGI. Written as DNA, the CDR3 is TGTGCCAGCAGTTCGGGCGGCGGAGGGGCTAGGAAGACCTTC. Encoded protein: CASSSGGGGARKTF.

V is TRBV7-7 and J is TRBJ2-5, with 9 positions matching TRBD1. The CDR3 is 15 residues long. Trimming at V came to 1 base and at J to 5 bases, leaving 5 bases not matched to a gene. Germline CDR1 is SSHAT and CDR2 is FNYEAQ (reference sequence). CDR3 coding DNA: TGTGCCAGCAGCTTAGGAGGGACAGGGTGGGAGACCCAGTACTTC. It codes for CASSLGGTGWETQYF.

This sequence joins TRBV27 and TRBJ1-6; tentatively, D is TRBD1 (6 bases). Germline-derived CDR1 and CDR2 are MNHEY and SMNVEV (reference sequence). CDR3 size: 14 residues. V was trimmed by 6 bases and J by 7 bases, leaving 13 bases between them. CDR3 residues: CASSLVDRNSPLHF. DNA for the CDR3: TGTGCCAGCAGCCTCGTGGACAGAAATTCACCCCTCCACTTT.

The rearrangement uses TRBV7-3 and TRBJ1-1; no definite D call. The germline gives CDR1 SGHTA, CDR2 FQGTGA. The CDR3 spans 15 residues. The germline V and J ends were trimmed by 1 base and 3 bases, with 12 bases remaining between them. The CDR3 region has the DNA TGTGCCAGCAGCTTAAATGCGGGGATGGACACTGAAGCTTTCTTT. It translates to CASSLNAGMDTEAFF.

This sequence joins TRBV5-5 and TRBJ1-2; D is possibly TRBD1 (5 bases). Germline CDR1 and CDR2: SGHKS and YYEKEE (reference sequence). The ends were cut back, 3 bases at V and 8 bases at J, with 26 bases in the middle. CDR3 length equals 17 residues. The CDR3 DNA follows: TGTGCCAGCAGCTCCCCAGGGCAGGTCATGGGGATCACGGGCTACACCTTC. Its translation is CASSSPGQVMGITGYTF.